These T cell receptor beta chains were read from a single sample in a study of metastatic and nonmetastatic thyroid tumors. TCRdb called clones again from the PCR reads with MiXCR. The table lists tens of thousands of clones, around a quarter of them singletons. Sequencing was done on a sample of blood. All receptors derive from a female donor with papillary thyroid cancer or a benign thyroid nodule (not recorded which). Some clones in this sample may be carry-over from other donors' samples. CDR3s include the opening cysteine and the closing phenylalanine or tryptophan. The order of the fields is J gene, clone size, V gene, D gene, CDR3 protein, CDR3 DNA. The D gene is left open where the match is weak. Only part of the rows carry a size: once, few, many, or a class if the clone is expanded.

>TRBJ2-3|many|TRBV9|TRBD2
CASSVGLAPSTDTQYF
TGTGCCAGCAGCGTAGGACTAGCGCCTAGCACAGATACGCAGTATTTT
>TRBJ1-4|large|TRBV2|.
CASSDGGGVEKLFF
TGTGCCAGCAGTGATGGGGGGGGAGTTGAAAAACTGTTTTTT
>TRBJ1-5|.|TRBV20-1|TRBD1
CSARANQGVGNQPQHF
TGCAGTGCTAGAGCCAACCAGGGGGTAGGGAATCAGCCCCAGCATTTT
>TRBJ1-1|few|TRBV11-3|.
CASSLGGGKTEAFF
TGTGCCAGCAGTCTAGGGGGAGGAAAGACTGAAGCTTTCTTT
>TRBJ1-1|.|TRBV11-2|.
CASSLGAGLGEAFF
TGTGCCAGCAGCTTAGGTGCAGGGTTGGGTGAAGCTTTCTTT
>TRBJ1-5|medium-sized|TRBV19|TRBD1
CASSIMGQGAGGNQPQHF
TGTGCCAGTAGTATAATGGGACAGGGGGCCGGGGGCAATCAGCCCCAGCATTTT
>TRBJ1-2|.|TRBV6-1|.
CASKLGRGMDYGYTF
TGTGCCAGCAAACTAGGGCGGGGTATGGACTATGGCTACACCTTC
>TRBJ2-1|many|TRBV29-1|.
CSVDLELGIGEQFF
TGCAGCGTTGATCTAGAGTTAGGGATCGGTGAGCAGTTCTTC
>TRBJ1-5|.|TRBV15|.
CATSREVGGGYSNQPQHF
TGTGCCACCAGCAGAGAAGTTGGGGGAGGTTATAGCAATCAGCCCCAGCATTTT
>TRBJ2-7|.|TRBV6-1|TRBD1
CASRTGSTYYEQYF
TGTGCCAGCAGGACAGGGTCCACTTACTACGAGCAGTACTTC
>TRBJ1-1|many|TRBV5-1|TRBD1
CASSPRTGMNTEAFF
TGCGCCAGCAGCCCAAGGACAGGGATGAACACTGAAGCTTTCTTT
>TRBJ2-1|.|TRBV5-1|.
CASSLTTYNEQFF
TGCGCCAGCAGCTTAACGACATACAATGAGCAGTTCTTC
>TRBJ2-5|many|TRBV7-9|.
CASSPGQTETQYF
TGTGCCAGCAGTCCGGGACAAACGGAGACCCAGTACTTC
>TRBJ2-7|.|TRBV20-1|TRBD2
CSARTSGGYEQYF
TGCAGTGCTAGGACTAGCGGGGGATACGAGCAGTACTTC
>TRBJ2-7|.|TRBV5-6|.
CASSLGLDPKYF
TGTGCCAGCAGCTTGGGTCTTGATCCTAAGTACTTC
>TRBJ2-1|medium-sized|TRBV12-3/TRBV12-4|TRBD2
CASSSSGVYNEQFF
TGTGCCAGCAGTTCCAGCGGGGTATACAATGAGCAGTTCTTC
>TRBJ1-3|medium-sized|TRBV19|.
CASSIGGSSGNTIYF
TGTGCCAGTAGTATAGGAGGTAGCTCTGGAAACACCATATATTTT
>TRBJ2-1|few|TRBV5-1|TRBD1
CASSLAIRTGSYNEQFF
TGCGCCAGCAGCTTGGCAATAAGGACAGGGTCCTACAATGAGCAGTTCTTC
>TRBJ1-6|few|TRBV6-1|TRBD1
CASIQTGDYNSPLHF
TGTGCCAGCATACAGACAGGGGACTATAATTCACCCCTCCACTTT
>TRBJ1-1|.|TRBV19|.
CASSIWTVSDTEAFF
TGTGCCAGTAGTATCTGGACAGTGTCTGACACTGAAGCTTTCTTT
>TRBJ1-5|.|TRBV4-2|.
CASSQDGQINQPQHF
TGTGCCAGCAGCCAAGATGGACAGATCAATCAGCCCCAGCATTTT
>TRBJ2-5|many|TRBV3-1|.
CASSQDWTGEGETQYF
TGTGCCAGCAGCCAAGATTGGACGGGAGAGGGAGAGACCCAGTACTTC
>TRBJ1-2|.|TRBV20-1|TRBD1
CSARDWTGEHYGYTF
TGCAGTGCTAGAGATTGGACAGGGGAACACTATGGCTACACCTTC
>TRBJ2-1|many|TRBV3-1|.
CASSQDGVVHNEQFF
TGTGCCAGCAGCCAAGACGGGGTAGTACACAATGAGCAGTTCTTC
>TRBJ1-1|.|TRBV19|.
CASRVRGVNTEAFF
TGTGCCAGTAGAGTGAGGGGCGTGAACACTGAAGCTTTCTTT
>TRBJ2-7|.|TRBV11-2|TRBD2
CASSSMLAGERPYEQYF
TGTGCCAGCAGCTCTATGCTAGCGGGAGAGCGTCCCTACGAGCAGTACTTC
>TRBJ1-1|few|TRBV28|.
CASSLMTDTEAFF
TGTGCCAGCAGTTTAATGACGGACACTGAAGCTTTCTTT
>TRBJ1-6|few|TRBV28|.
CASRLTVVSYNSPLHF
TGTGCCAGCAGACTGACGGTGGTGTCCTATAATTCACCCCTCCACTTT
>TRBJ1-4|many|TRBV19|.
CASRGATNEKLFF
TGTGCCAGTAGGGGCGCAACTAATGAAAAACTGTTTTTT
>TRBJ1-3|medium-sized|TRBV19|TRBD1
CASSVGTGSFTIYF
TGTGCCAGTAGTGTTGGGACAGGGTCGTTCACCATATATTTT
>TRBJ1-6|.|TRBV27|TRBD1
CASSESWDSSSYNSPLHF
TGTGCCAGCAGCGAATCCTGGGACAGTAGCTCCTATAATTCACCCCTCCACTTT